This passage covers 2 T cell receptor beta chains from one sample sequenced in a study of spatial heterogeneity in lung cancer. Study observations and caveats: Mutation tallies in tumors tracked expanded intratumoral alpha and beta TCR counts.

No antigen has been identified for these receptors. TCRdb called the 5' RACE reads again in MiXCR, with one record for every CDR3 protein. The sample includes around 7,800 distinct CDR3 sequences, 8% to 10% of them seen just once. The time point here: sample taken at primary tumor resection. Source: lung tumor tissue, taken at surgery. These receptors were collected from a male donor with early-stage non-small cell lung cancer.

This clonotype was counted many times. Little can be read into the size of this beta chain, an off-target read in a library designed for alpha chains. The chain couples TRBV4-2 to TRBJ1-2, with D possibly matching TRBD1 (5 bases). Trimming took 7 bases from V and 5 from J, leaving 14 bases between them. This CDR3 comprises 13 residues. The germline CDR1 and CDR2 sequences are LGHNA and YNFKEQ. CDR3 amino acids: CASTSSQGYGYTF. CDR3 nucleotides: TGTGCCAGCACCTCAAGCCAGGGATATGGCTACACCTTC.

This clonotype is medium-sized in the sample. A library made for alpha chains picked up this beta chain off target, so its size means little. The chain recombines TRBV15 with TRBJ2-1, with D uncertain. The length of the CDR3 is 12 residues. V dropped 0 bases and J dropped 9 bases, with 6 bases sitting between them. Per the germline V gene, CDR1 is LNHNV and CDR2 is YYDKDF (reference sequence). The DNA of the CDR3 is TGTGCCACCAGCAGAGAGGGGTTTGAGCAGTTCTTC. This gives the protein CATSREGFEQFF.